The 18 T cell receptor beta chains given below trace back to one sample, sequenced in a study of T cell responses to AZD1222 COVID-19 vaccine. Clones were sequenced by immunoSEQ multiplex PCR, and TCRdb holds only the in-frame ones, with some missing. The sample holds about 160,000 clones; about 90% are singletons and the top ten take 1.5% to 2%. Specimen: peripheral blood, collected on day 0 of AZD1222 vaccination. The receptors here all came from an adult in good health.

J is TRBJ2-1 and V is TRBV21-1; TRBD2 is taken as the D call from the table, unchecked against the DNA. TRBV21-1 is an annotated pseudogene. The CDR3 covers 14 residues. CDR3 amino acids: CANESGRGGNEQFF. CDR3 in DNA: TGTGCCAATGAAAGTGGGAGGGGGGGCAATGAGCAGTTCTTC.

The rearrangement links TRBV28 to TRBJ1-1; unclear D gene. Germline CDR1 is MDHEN and CDR2 is SYDVKM. This CDR3 comprises 14 residues. V lost 6 bases and J lost 0, with 11 bases in between. CDR3 DNA: TGTGCCAGCAGCGACACCCCTATGAACACTGAAGCTTTCTTT. It is translated as CASSDTPMNTEAFF.

The CDR3 here is CASSHQGLYEQYF. As DNA, the CDR3 is TGTGCCAGCAGCCATCAAGGTCTCTACGAGCAGTACTTC. The chain couples TRBV3-1 (or the pseudogene TRBV3-2) to TRBJ2-7; D gene ambiguous. This CDR3 spans 13 amino acids. V was shortened by 3 bases and J by 3 bases, with 9 bases between the two germline ends. Per germline, CDR1 LGHDT and CDR2 YNNKEL (reference sequence).

The chain carries TRBV6-5 and TRBJ1-1; D is ambiguous. This CDR3 is 13 amino acids long. Trimming shortened V by 4 bases and J by 1 base, and 7 bases separated the two germline ends. The germline V gene has CDR1 MNHEY and CDR2 SVGAGI. The CDR3 protein is CASSSEANTEAFF. The CDR3 bases are TGTGCCAGCAGTTCCGAGGCGAACACTGAAGCTTTCTTT.

J is TRBJ1-5 and V is TRBV7-2, with D uncertain. CDR3 length: 12 amino acids. The V and J ends lost 6 bases and 9 bases respectively, with 12 bases between them. The germline V gene encodes CDR1 SGHTA and CDR2 FQGNSA. DNA for the CDR3: TGTGCCAGCAGTCAAAACCCAGGGCCCCAGCATTTT. Protein product: CASSQNPGPQHF.

The chain uses TRBV4-3 and TRBJ2-2, with 7 bases lining up with TRBD2. Germline assignment: CDR1 LGHNA and CDR2 YSLEER. Unmatched junction bases numbered 4, after V lost 3 bases and J lost 0 bases. The CDR3 consists of 16 residues. The CDR3 spells CASSHGLEANTGELFF. CDR3 coding DNA: TGCGCCAGCAGCCATGGACTAGAGGCGAACACCGGGGAGCTGTTTTTT.

This clone was seen only once. V usage is TRBV19 and J usage is TRBJ2-1; 7 positions agree with TRBD1. The V gene's germline CDR1 is LNHDA and CDR2 SQIVND (reference sequence). CDR3 length equals 16 residues. The ends lost 11 bases at V and 9 bases at J; junction bases unmatched: 22. Here the CDR3 reads CACRPGDSRSLGEQFF. The CDR3 DNA follows: TGTGCCTGCCGACCCGGGGACAGTCGCTCTTTGGGTGAGCAGTTCTTC.

This chain uses TRBV2 with TRBJ1-1; D not certain. The ends were cut back, 3 bases at V and 7 bases at J, with 12 bases in the middle. Looked up from germline, CDR1 is SNHLY and CDR2 is FYNNEI. The CDR3 loop spans 13 amino acids. The DNA for the CDR3 is TGTGCCAGCAGTGATGTAGGTACGAGTGAAGCTTTCTTT. Protein sequence: CASSDVGTSEAFF. Together with reference TRBV2 and TRBJ1-1, the CDR3 gives the full variable domain: EPEVTQTPSHQVTQMGQEVILRCVPISNHLYFYWYRQILGQKVEFLVSFYNNEISEKSEIFDDQFSVERPDGSNFTLKIRSTKLEDSAMYFCASSDVGTSEAFFGQGTRLTVV.

The CDR3 DNA is TGTGCCAGCAGCTTTTTTGGGGCTACGAACCCGGCGGGCTATGGCTACACCTTC. Translating it yields CASSFFGATNPAGYGYTF. This rearrangement joins TRBV7-8 to TRBJ1-2, with D perhaps matching TRBD1 (5 bases). CDR3 size: 18 residues. Trimming shortened V by 3 bases and J by 4 bases, and 24 bases separated the two germline ends. Germline V CDR1 and CDR2: SGHVS, FQNEAQ.

The J gene is TRBJ2-3, the V gene TRBV6-5; D may correspond to TRBD1 or TRBD2 (5 bases each). The V and J ends lost 8 bases and 2 bases respectively, with 11 bases between them. This CDR3 contains 13 residues. CDR1 and CDR2 from the germline V gene are MNHEY and SVGAGI. CDR3 sequence (DNA): TGTGCCAGCCTGGGACGGCCCACAGATACGCAGTATTTT. Its translation is CASLGRPTDTQYF.

The chain is built from TRBV13 and TRBJ2-5; tentative D call: TRBD1 (5 bases). CDR1 is PRHDT, CDR2 FYEKMQ, per germline (reference sequence). The CDR3 covers 14 residues. V was trimmed by 2 bases and J by 5 bases, leaving 12 bases between them. The CDR3 region has the DNA TGTGCCAGCAGCTTAATGGGGCTAGGGGAGACCCAGTACTTC. Translating it yields CASSLMGLGETQYF. Supplemented by reference TRBV13 and TRBJ2-5, the full variable domain reads AAGVIQSPRHLIKEKRETATLKCYPIPRHDTVYWYQQGPGQDPQFLISFYEKMQSDKGSIPDRFSAQQFSDYHSELNMSSLELGDSALYFCASSLMGLGETQYFGPGTRLLVL.

The chain joins TRBV2 to TRBJ2-7, with 13 positions matching TRBD2. V lost 6 bases to trimming and J lost 7 bases; unmatched junction nucleotides: 12. The germline gives CDR1 SNHLY, CDR2 FYNNEI. The CDR3 runs 16 residues. CDR3 in DNA: TGTGCCAGCAGGGGTACTAGCGGGAGGGCCGCGGGTGAGCAGTACTTC. It is translated as CASRGTSGRAAGEQYF.

The chain links TRBV11-2 to TRBJ1-6; 7 bases are a match to TRBD1. The CDR3 spans 13 residues. The V segment lost 5 bases and the J segment 12 bases; nucleotides outside the gene matches: 7. The germline V gene has CDR1 SGHAT and CDR2 FQNNGV. The CDR3 sequence: CASSPGTDLPLHF. In DNA, the CDR3 is TGTGCCAGCAGCCCGGGGACAGACTTACCCCTCCACTTT.

V and J are TRBV4-3 and TRBJ2-2; perhaps TRBD1 as D (5 bases). CDR1 and CDR2 from the germline V gene are LGHNA and YSLEER. CDR3 length: 16 amino acids. V lost 4 bases and J lost 3, with 15 bases in between. CDR3 DNA: TGCGCCAGCAGCCCACGACAGACTCCTTACACCGGGGAGCTGTTTTTT. This gives the protein CASSPRQTPYTGELFF.

The chain links TRBV28 to TRBJ1-2; possible D gene TRBD1, 5 bases. The length of the CDR3 is 19 residues. The V and J ends lost 6 bases and 8 bases respectively, with 34 bases between them. Germline V lookup: CDR1 MDHEN, CDR2 SYDVKM. CDR3 coding DNA: TGTGCCAGCAGAAGCGCGGGAGGCTCCCTCTTAGTAGTTAGGGACGGCTACACCTTC. It yields the protein CASRSAGGSLLVVRDGYTF.

The chain carries TRBV11-2 and TRBJ1-5; D perhaps matches TRBD1 (6 bases). The CDR3 length is 16 residues. Trimming took off 4 bases at V and 3 bases at J, with 16 bases between the two ends. The V gene's germline CDR1 is SGHAT and CDR2 FQNNGV. The CDR3: CASSSLRGGVNQPQHF. CDR3 nucleotide sequence: TGTGCCAGCAGCTCGTTACGAGGGGGGGTCAATCAGCCCCAGCATTTT.

The chain recombines TRBV3-1 (or the pseudogene TRBV3-2) with TRBJ2-1, with D perhaps TRBD2 (6 bases). This CDR3 spans 14 amino acids. Germline loops: CDR1 LGHDT, CDR2 YNNKEL (reference sequence). V lost 0 bases and J lost 14, with 17 bases in between. The CDR3 region has the DNA TGTGCCAGCAGCCAAGAACTTAATAGCGGAAATGAGTTCTTC. This sequence encodes CASSQELNSGNEFF.

Regarding this clone: The germline gene is not matched at one end of the junction; a read error may be the cause. J is TRBJ2-7 and V is TRBV7-2, with D possibly matching TRBD1 (8 bases). This CDR3 has 17 amino acids. Germline values: CDR1 SGHTA, CDR2 FQGNSA. The chain's CDR3 is CASRLAVRGRGMYEQYF. CDR3 sequence (DNA): TGTGCCAGCAGATTAGCGGTCAGGGGGCGGGGGATGTACGAGCAGTACTTC.